Listed below are T cell receptor beta chains from one sample, sequenced in a study of blood T cells in healthy people across ages. TCRdb re-derived calls from the 5' RACE reads in MiXCR, one entry per CDR3 protein. This table has more than 700,000 distinct CDR3 sequences, around half appearing once. Sequences were obtained from blood. These receptors were obtained from a man older than 75 in good health. Both conserved end residues are part of each CDR3. Clone size is shown for a subset of rows, as once, few, many or a class of expanded clone.

v_call clone_size cdr3_aa
TRBV3-1 many CASSSGQNYGYTF
TRBV5-1 few CASSLGRDSKEKLFF
TRBV6-5 few CASSYSPPGQMYQETQYF
TRBV9 - CASSVTSGLYNEQFF
TRBV25-1 few CASSDPRQETQYF
TRBV6-5 - CASSSTRNEQYF
TRBV20-1 - CSARTQRASYEQYF
TRBV6-5 few CASSYLRGQKNIQYF
TRBV20-1 - CGARGVAGGASYEQYF
TRBV28 - CASGRWGDGETQYF
TRBV3-1 - CASSQDIFSYEQYF
TRBV6-1 - CASSEFSRGGGYTF
TRBV2 - CASRADTGEAFF
TRBV2 few CASGRELANEQFF
TRBV10-3 - CAISRLSGEDEKLFF
TRBV29-1 few CSGGKGETQYF
TRBV7-9 - CASTWGSGYAYF
TRBV27 few CASSQGQGFTDTQYF
TRBV4-2 - CASSQDADSANNQPQHF
TRBV25-1 - CASSESQGDEQFF
TRBV3-1 - CASSQYRGVISEQYF
TRBV11-2 few CASSRQEVGRYAYF
TRBV2 few CASSETGKQYF
TRBV6-5 - CASSYSIQRAPYEQYF
TRBV12-3/TRBV12-4 - CASRRDRLNIQYF
TRBV24-1 - CATRDRGSTDTQYF
TRBV5-1 - CASWHRRYEQYF
TRBV7-3 - CASSLAGGNYGYTF
TRBV20-1 - CSAVTGGSLEETQYF
TRBV10-3 few CAISAQTSGNYEQYF
TRBV7-8 - CVSSIGHRNYGYTF
TRBV27 - CATGPGLKSYEQYF
TRBV20-1 few CSANGVAGGTTETQYF
TRBV20-1 - CSAEGTSGNTYEQYF
TRBV7-7 few CASSLRAGLADYNEQFF
TRBV28 - CASSLPAAYGYTF
TRBV20-1 few CSARDFRDGPIEAFF
TRBV6-6 - CASSGLAGTTGELFF
TRBV20-1 - CSARTTSGSYNEQYF
TRBV11-2 - CASSRWDIETYEQYF
TRBV18 - CASSQLQGIEAEAFF
TRBV9 - CASSMGTSGRSYNEQFF
TRBV6-5 - CASSYLPLQVTGELFF
TRBV10-3 many CATSSQSSYNEQFF
TRBV24-1 - CATSDFGDKPYEQYF
TRBV7-9 - CASSFSAVPIEKLFF
TRBV12-3/TRBV12-4 few CASSGFVGRSADTQYF
TRBV29-1 - CSVGLTLLNEQFF
TRBV3-1 - CASSPQASPDTQYF
TRBV3-1 - CASSPLTGQGNSPLHF
TRBV21-1 few CASSKKGTRADRTQYF
TRBV20-1 - CSAREGTSGRGRQFF
TRBV20-1 few CSASPAGVSYEQYF
TRBV27 - CASSFSQGTGTEAFF
TRBV15 - CATSSHASGRISSYEQYF
TRBV9 few CASSVGGTGDYTF
TRBV25-1 - CASSELRHLNTEAFF
TRBV5-1 - CASYPGASYNEQFF
TRBV6-5 - CASSSVGLAGFEQFF